These 11 T cell receptor beta chains share one sample of origin, sequenced in a study of shared clonotypes between healthy human individuals. Naive CD8 cells were CD45RO-negative, positively selected for CCR7, excluding terminally differentiated effector memory CD45RA+ cells. Sequencing used immunoSEQ multiplex PCR; TCRdb keeps in-frame clones, though not all of them. The sample records approximately 810,000 clones, 92% being singletons. Sequencing input: naive CD8+ T cells sorted from blood. These TCRs come from a man aged 25-45 years in good health.

In its sample, this clone was seen once. The chain employs TRBV14 and TRBJ2-1; D is perhaps TRBD1 (5 bases). The CDR3 extends over 15 amino acids. Looked up from germline, CDR1 is SGHDN and CDR2 is FVKESK. V was pared by 1 base and J by 3 bases, with 10 bases between. The CDR3 loop is CASSQATAFYNEQFF. DNA of the CDR3: TGTGCCAGCAGCCAAGCGACAGCCTTCTACAATGAGCAGTTCTTC.

This chain uses TRBV28 with TRBJ2-5, with a possible D match to TRBD2 (6 bases). The CDR3 length is 16 residues. Trimming cost V 4 bases and J 3 bases, with 18 bases left between them. Germline CDR1 reads MDHEN; CDR2 reads SYDVKM. CDR3 coding DNA: TGTGCCAGCAGTTCTCCGCGCGGGGAGGCAAAAGAGACCCAGTACTTC. Its translation is CASSSPRGEAKETQYF.

The J gene is TRBJ2-3, the V gene TRBV4-3; D possibly matches TRBD1 or TRBD2 (5 bases each). This CDR3 has 17 residues. CDR1 LGHNA and CDR2 YSLEER come from the germline V gene. V lost 0 bases and J lost 1, with 14 bases in between. For the CDR3, the DNA is TGCGCCAGCAGCCAAGAATATCGTCAGGGACGCACAGATACGCAGTATTTT. Amino acid sequence: CASSQEYRQGRTDTQYF.

V usage is TRBV7-2 and J usage is TRBJ2-7, with D unresolved. Looked up from germline, CDR1 is SGHTA and CDR2 is FQGNSA. The V and J ends lost 4 bases and 4 bases respectively, with 11 bases between them. The CDR3 loop spans 13 amino acids. The CDR3 reads CASSSELWYEQYF. The CDR3 DNA is TGTGCCAGCAGCTCTGAGTTATGGTACGAGCAGTACTTC. Looking up the rest from reference TRBV7-2 and TRBJ2-7 gives the full variable domain: GAGVSQSPSNKVTEKGKDVELRCDPISGHTALYWYRQSLGQGLEFLIYFQGNSAPDKSGLPSDRFSAERTGGSVSTLTIQRTQQEDSAVYLCASSSELWYEQYFGPGTRLTVT.

The rearrangement uses TRBV27 and TRBJ1-1; D call uncertain. V was shortened by 6 bases and J by 1 base, with 15 bases between the two germline ends. The CDR3 extends over 15 amino acids. Germline loops: CDR1 MNHEY, CDR2 SMNVEV (reference sequence). The CDR3 spells CASSPVWEQNTEAFF. DNA for the CDR3: TGTGCCAGCAGCCCAGTTTGGGAGCAGAACACTGAAGCTTTCTTT.

This chain links TRBV4-2 with TRBJ1-5; maybe TRBD1 (6 bases). Trimming pared 0 bases from V and 7 bases from J, leaving 25 bases between. In germline, CDR1 is LGHNA, CDR2 YNFKEQ. The CDR3 loop spans 19 amino acids. CDR3 protein: CASSQEDPVTGRQNQPQHF. CDR3 DNA: TGTGCCAGCAGCCAAGAGGATCCGGTAACAGGGAGGCAAAACCAGCCCCAGCATTTT.

The chain is built from TRBV9 and TRBJ2-1; 10 bases map to TRBD1. V lost 0 bases, J lost 6 bases, and 9 bases stayed unmatched. This CDR3 is built from 17 residues. Per the germline V gene, CDR1 is SGDLS and CDR2 is YYNGEE. For the CDR3, the DNA is TGTGCCAGCAGCGTAGTTCACGCGGGACAGGGGATCAATGAGCAGTTCTTC. This codes for CASSVVHAGQGINEQFF. The variable domain in full, with the rest retrieved from reference TRBV9 and TRBJ2-1, is DSGVTQTPKHLITATGQRVTLRCSPRSGDLSVYWYQQSLDQGLQFLIQYYNGEERAKGNILERFSAQQFPDLHSELNLSSLELGDSALYFCASSVVHAGQGINEQFFGPGTRLTVL.

The sample holds a few counts of this clone. The V call is TRBV6-5, the J call TRBJ1-2, with D maybe TRBD1 (6 bases). In germline, CDR1 is MNHEY, CDR2 SVGAGI. The CDR3 extends over 14 amino acids. Trimming cost V 5 bases and J 6 bases, with 16 bases left between them. CDR3 amino acids: CASSDNRDINGYTF. As DNA, the CDR3 is TGTGCCAGCAGTGACAACCGGGACATCAATGGCTACACCTTC.

V usage is TRBV2 and J usage is TRBJ1-5, with D uncertain. Looked up from germline, CDR1 is SNHLY and CDR2 is FYNNEI. The CDR3 is made up of 13 amino acids. V dropped 8 bases and J dropped 4 bases, with 12 bases sitting between them. The CDR3 spells CASGERGNQPQHF. The DNA for the CDR3 is TGTGCCAGCGGCGAACGGGGTAATCAGCCCCAGCATTTT.

This chain uses TRBV2 with TRBJ2-1; no firm D call. CDR3 length equals 13 residues. CDR1 is SNHLY and CDR2 is FYNNEI in the germline V gene. The V end lost 10 bases, the J end lost 0 bases, and 10 bases lay between the germline ends. The CDR3 sequence is CATEWSSYNEQFF. For the CDR3, the DNA is TGTGCCACCGAGTGGAGCTCCTACAATGAGCAGTTCTTC. Full variable domain (missing parts from reference TRBV2 and TRBJ2-1): EPEVTQTPSHQVTQMGQEVILRCVPISNHLYFYWYRQILGQKVEFLVSFYNNEISEKSEIFDDQFSVERPDGSNFTLKIRSTKLEDSAMYFCATEWSSYNEQFFGPGTRLTVL.

J is TRBJ1-5 and V is TRBV7-9; D ambiguous. This CDR3 spans 14 amino acids. CDR1 is SEHNR and CDR2 is FQNEAQ in the germline V gene (reference sequence). V lost 6 bases and J 6 bases, leaving 15 bases between the germline ends. Written as DNA, the CDR3 is TGTGCCAGCAGGCCGATCGAAGAGAGTCAGCCCCAGCATTTT. This encodes CASRPIEESQPQHF.